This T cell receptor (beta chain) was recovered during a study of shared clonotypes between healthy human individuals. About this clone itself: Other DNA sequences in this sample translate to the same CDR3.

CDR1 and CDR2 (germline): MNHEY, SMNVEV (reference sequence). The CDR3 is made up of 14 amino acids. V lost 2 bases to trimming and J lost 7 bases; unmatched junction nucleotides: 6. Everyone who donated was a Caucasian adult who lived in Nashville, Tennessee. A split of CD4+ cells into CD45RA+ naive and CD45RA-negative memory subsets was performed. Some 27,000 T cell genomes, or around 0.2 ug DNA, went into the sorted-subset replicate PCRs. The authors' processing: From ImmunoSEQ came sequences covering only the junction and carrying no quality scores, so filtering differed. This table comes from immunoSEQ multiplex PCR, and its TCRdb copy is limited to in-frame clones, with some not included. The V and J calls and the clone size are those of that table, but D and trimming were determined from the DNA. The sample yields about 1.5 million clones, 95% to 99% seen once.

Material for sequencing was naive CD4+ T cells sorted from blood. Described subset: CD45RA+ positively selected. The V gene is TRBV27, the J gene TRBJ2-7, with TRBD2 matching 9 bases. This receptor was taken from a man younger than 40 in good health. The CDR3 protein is CASSLAGGLGEQYF. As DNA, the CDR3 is TGTGCCAGCAGTTTAGCGGGAGGGCTGGGGGAGCAGTACTTC.